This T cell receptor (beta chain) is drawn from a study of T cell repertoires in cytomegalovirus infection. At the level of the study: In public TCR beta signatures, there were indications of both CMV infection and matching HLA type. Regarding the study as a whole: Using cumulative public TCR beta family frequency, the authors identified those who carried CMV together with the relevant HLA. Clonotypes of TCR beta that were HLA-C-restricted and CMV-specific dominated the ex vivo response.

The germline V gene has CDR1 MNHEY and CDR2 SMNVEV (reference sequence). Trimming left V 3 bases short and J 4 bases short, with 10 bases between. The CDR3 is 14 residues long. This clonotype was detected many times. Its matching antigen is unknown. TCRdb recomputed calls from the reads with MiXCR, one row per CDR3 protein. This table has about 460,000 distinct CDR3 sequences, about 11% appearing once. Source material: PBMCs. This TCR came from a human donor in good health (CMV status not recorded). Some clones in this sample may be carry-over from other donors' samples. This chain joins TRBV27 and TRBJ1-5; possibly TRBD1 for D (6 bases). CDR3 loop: CASSFTGPNQPQHF. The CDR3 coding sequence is TGTGCCAGCAGTTTCACAGGGCCGAATCAGCCCCAGCATTTT.